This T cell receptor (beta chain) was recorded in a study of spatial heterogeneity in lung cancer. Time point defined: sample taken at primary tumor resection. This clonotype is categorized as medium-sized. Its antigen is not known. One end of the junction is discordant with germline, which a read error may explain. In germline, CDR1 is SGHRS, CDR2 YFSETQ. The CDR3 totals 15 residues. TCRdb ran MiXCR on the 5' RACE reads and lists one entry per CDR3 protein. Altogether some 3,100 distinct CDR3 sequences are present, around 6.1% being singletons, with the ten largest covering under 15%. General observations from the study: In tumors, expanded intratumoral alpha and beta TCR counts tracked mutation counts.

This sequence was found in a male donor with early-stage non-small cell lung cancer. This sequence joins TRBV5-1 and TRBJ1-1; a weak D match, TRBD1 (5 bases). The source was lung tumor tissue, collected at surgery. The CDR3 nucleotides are TGCGCCAGCACCCAACTTGGGGCAGGGAGCACTGAAGTTTTCTTT. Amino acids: CASTQLGAGSTEVFF.